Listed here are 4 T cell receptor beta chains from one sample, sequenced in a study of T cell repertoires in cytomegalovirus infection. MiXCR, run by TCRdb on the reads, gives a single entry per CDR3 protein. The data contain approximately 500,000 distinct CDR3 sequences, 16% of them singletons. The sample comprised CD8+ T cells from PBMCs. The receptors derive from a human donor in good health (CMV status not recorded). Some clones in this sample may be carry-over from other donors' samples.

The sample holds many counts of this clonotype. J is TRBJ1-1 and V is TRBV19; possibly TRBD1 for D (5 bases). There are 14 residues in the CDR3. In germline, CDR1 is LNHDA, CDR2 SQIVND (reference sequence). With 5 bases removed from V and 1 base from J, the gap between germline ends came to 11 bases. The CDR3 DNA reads TGTGCCAGTAGTCCCTCCCAGGGGAACACTGAAGCTTTCTTT. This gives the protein CASSPSQGNTEAFF. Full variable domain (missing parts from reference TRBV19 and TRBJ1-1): DGGITQSPKYLFRKEGQNVTLSCEQNLNHDAMYWYRQDPGQGLRLIYYSQIVNDFQKGDIAEGYSVSREKKESFPLTVTSAQKNPTAFYLCASSPSQGNTEAFFGQGTRLTVV.

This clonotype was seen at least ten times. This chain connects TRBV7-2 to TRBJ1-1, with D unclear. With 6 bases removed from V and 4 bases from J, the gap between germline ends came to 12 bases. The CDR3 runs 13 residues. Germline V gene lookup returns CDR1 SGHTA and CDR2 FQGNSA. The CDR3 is CASRDLGFTEAFF. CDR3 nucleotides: TGTGCCAGCAGGGACCTGGGGTTCACTGAAGCTTTCTTT.

As DNA, the CDR3 is TGCGCCAGCAGCCCAGGGGAGCCGGATACGCAGTATTTT. This gives the protein CASSPGEPDTQYF. The chain links TRBV5-1 to TRBJ2-3; tentative D call: TRBD1 (6 bases). Germline values: CDR1 SGHRS, CDR2 YFSETQ. V was pared by 4 bases and J by 6 bases, with 12 bases between. The CDR3 extends over 13 amino acids.

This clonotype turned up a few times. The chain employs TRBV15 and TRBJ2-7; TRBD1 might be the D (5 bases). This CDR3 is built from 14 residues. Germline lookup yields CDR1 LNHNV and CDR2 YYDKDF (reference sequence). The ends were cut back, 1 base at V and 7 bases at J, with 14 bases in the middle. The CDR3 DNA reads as TGTGCCACCAGCAGAGTTCAGGGATTGAGGGAGCAGTACTTC. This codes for CATSRVQGLREQYF.